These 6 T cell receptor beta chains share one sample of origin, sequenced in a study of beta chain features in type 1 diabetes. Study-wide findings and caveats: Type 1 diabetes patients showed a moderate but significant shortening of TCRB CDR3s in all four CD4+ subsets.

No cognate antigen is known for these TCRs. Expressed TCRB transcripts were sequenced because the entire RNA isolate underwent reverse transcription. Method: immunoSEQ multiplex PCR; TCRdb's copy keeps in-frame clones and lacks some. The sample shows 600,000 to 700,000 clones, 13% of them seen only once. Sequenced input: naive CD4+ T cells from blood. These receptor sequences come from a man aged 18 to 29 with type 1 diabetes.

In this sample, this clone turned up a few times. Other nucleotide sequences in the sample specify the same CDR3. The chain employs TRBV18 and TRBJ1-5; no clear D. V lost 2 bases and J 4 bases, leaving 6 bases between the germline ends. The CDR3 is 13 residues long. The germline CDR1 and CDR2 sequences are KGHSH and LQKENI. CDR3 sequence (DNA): TGTGCCAGCTCACCAGGGGAAAATCAGCCCCAGCATTTT. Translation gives CASSPGENQPQHF.

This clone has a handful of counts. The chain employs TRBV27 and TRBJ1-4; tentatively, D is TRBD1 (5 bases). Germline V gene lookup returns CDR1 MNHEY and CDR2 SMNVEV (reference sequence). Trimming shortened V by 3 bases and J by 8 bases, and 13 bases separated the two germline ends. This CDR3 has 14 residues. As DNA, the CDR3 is TGTGCCAGCAGTTTGAGGGCCAAGGGGGAAAAACTGTTTTTT. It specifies CASSLRAKGEKLFF.

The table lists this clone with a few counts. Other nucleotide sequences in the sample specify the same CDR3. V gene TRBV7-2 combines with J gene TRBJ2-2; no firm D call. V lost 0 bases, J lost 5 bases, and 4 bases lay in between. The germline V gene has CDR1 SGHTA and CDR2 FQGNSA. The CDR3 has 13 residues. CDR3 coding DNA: TGTGCCAGCAGCTTAGCGGGTACCGGGGAGCTGTTTTTT. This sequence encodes CASSLAGTGELFF. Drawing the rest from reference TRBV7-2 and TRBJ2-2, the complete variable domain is GAGVSQSPSNKVTEKGKDVELRCDPISGHTALYWYRQSLGQGLEFLIYFQGNSAPDKSGLPSDRFSAERTGGSVSTLTIQRTQQEDSAVYLCASSLAGTGELFFGEGSRLTVL.

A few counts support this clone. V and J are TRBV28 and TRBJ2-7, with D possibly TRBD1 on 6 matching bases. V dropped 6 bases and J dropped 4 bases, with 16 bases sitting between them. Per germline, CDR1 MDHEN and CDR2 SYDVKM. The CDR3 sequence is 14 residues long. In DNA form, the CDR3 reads TGTGCCAGCAGGCAAACAGGGCCCCCGTACGAGCAGTACTTC. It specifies CASRQTGPPYEQYF.

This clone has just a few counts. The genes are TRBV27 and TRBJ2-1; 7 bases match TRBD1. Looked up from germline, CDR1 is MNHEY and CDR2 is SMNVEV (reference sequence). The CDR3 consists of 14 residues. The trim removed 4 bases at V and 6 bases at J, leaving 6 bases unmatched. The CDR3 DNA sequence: TGTGCCAGCAGTTCGGGACAGTGGCTCAATGAGCAGTTCTTC. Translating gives CASSSGQWLNEQFF.

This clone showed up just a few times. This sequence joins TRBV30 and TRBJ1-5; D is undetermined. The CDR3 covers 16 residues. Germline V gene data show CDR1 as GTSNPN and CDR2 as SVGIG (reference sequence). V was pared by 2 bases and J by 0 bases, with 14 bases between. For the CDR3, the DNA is TGTGCCTGGAGTTCTACGGGAGAGTATAGCAATCAGCCCCAGCATTTT. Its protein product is CAWSSTGEYSNQPQHF.